The 10 T cell receptor beta chains below were found in one sample sequenced in a study of molecular identifiers for immune sequencing clone quantification. TCRdb called the PCR reads again in MiXCR, with one record for every CDR3 protein. This table has nearly 650,000 distinct CDR3 sequences, roughly 25% appearing once. Source material: naive CD8+ T cells from blood, with Jurkat cell RNA spiked in. Subset of the sample: FACS-sorted CD8+CD4-CCR7+CD45RA+ naive T cells. The origin of the receptors is a human donor in good health. Some libraries in this study had Jurkat cell RNA spiked in.

Concerning this clonotype: Germline and junction disagree at one end, which may indicate a read error. The V and J genes are TRBV6-6 and TRBJ2-5, with a possible D match to TRBD2 (5 bases). The germline V gene has CDR1 MNHNY and CDR2 SVGAGI (reference sequence). The CDR3 loop spans 15 amino acids. The CDR3 loop reads CASSPRGLYQETRYF. In DNA, the CDR3 is TGTGCCAGCAGTCCTAGAGGACTCTACCAAGAGACCCGGTACTTC.

This clonotype was seen ten or more times. The chain employs TRBV12-3 or TRBV12-4 and TRBJ1-1; D is uncertain. CDR3 length: 13 amino acids. Trimming cost V 3 bases and J 4 bases, with 9 bases left between them. The CDR3 DNA reads TGTGCCAGCAGTTTTGACCCGGGCACTGAAGCTTTCTTT. Protein product: CASSFDPGTEAFF.

This clonotype was picked up many times. The chain carries TRBV2 and TRBJ1-1, with TRBD1 as a possible D gene (6 bases). CDR1 is SNHLY, CDR2 FYNNEI, per germline. V shed 8 bases and J shed 2 bases, with 15 bases lying between them. CDR3 length equals 14 residues. The CDR3 is CASEDRDLNTEAFF. CDR3 DNA sequence: TGTGCCAGCGAGGACAGAGATTTAAACACTGAAGCTTTCTTT. The full variable domain, with the rest looked up from reference TRBV2 and TRBJ1-1, is EPEVTQTPSHQVTQMGQEVILRCVPISNHLYFYWYRQILGQKVEFLVSFYNNEISEKSEIFDDQFSVERPDGSNFTLKIRSTKLEDSAMYFCASEDRDLNTEAFFGQGTRLTVV.

The V gene is TRBV6-2 or TRBV6-3, the J gene TRBJ2-1; 10 bases agree with TRBD2. The CDR3 spans 18 residues. V lost 1 base, J lost 4 bases, and 10 bases stayed unmatched. Germline loops: CDR1 MNHEY, CDR2 SVGEGT. The CDR3: CASSYLASGSPRYNEQFF. The CDR3 DNA is TGTGCCAGCAGTTACTTAGCTAGCGGGAGCCCCAGATACAATGAGCAGTTCTTC.

J is TRBJ2-2 and V is TRBV14; D may be TRBD2 (5 bases). Germline loops: CDR1 SGHDN, CDR2 FVKESK. This CDR3 spans 17 amino acids. Trimming left V 1 base short and J 4 bases short, with 16 bases between. CDR3 nucleotides: TGTGCCAGCAGCCAAGGTACGGGTCCCAGCGGCACCGGGGAGCTGTTTTTT. Translating gives CASSQGTGPSGTGELFF.

The chain links TRBV6-5 to TRBJ1-1; TRBD1 might be the D (5 bases). Germline-derived CDR1 and CDR2 are MNHEY and SVGAGI. CDR3 length: 13 residues. Trimming stripped 4 bases from V and 7 bases from J, with 13 bases between. In DNA, the CDR3 is TGTGCCAGCAGTTTCCCAGAGACAGATGAAGCTTTCTTT. Translating it yields CASSFPETDEAFF.

This clonotype was counted ten times or more. The V call is TRBV6-5, the J call TRBJ2-7, with D perhaps given as TRBD1 or TRBD2 (5 bases each). Germline V gives CDR1 MNHEY, CDR2 SVGAGI. Deletions cut 2 bases from V and 5 bases from J, with 19 bases between. The CDR3 is 16 amino acids. CDR3 nucleotide sequence: TGTGCCAGCAGTTACACTCCTGGGACGCCGAACCACGAGCAGTACTTC. This gives the protein CASSYTPGTPNHEQYF.

This clonotype was observed a handful of times. This chain uses TRBV10-3 with TRBJ1-1; weak D call: TRBD1 (5 bases). The germline V gene has CDR1 ENHRY and CDR2 SYGVKD. Trimming removed 1 base at V and 4 bases at J, with 10 bases between. The CDR3 sequence is 14 residues long. The CDR3 reads CAISEWQGSTEAFF. The DNA of the CDR3 is TGTGCCATCAGTGAGTGGCAGGGTTCCACTGAAGCTTTCTTT.

In its sample, this clonotype was seen a few times. The V call is TRBV5-6, the J call TRBJ2-6; the match to TRBD1 covers 12 bases. Trimming took 1 base from V and 0 from J; bases not matched to a gene: 5. CDR3 length: 19 amino acids. Per germline, CDR1 SGHDT and CDR2 YYEEEE. CDR3 coding DNA: TGTGCCAGCAGCTTGCGGGGGACAGGGGGCACCTCTGGGGCCAACGTCCTGACTTTC. Protein: CASSLRGTGGTSGANVLTF.

This clonotype was observed at least ten times. The genes are TRBV4-1 and TRBJ1-1, with 9 positions matching TRBD1. This CDR3 contains 15 residues. The V gene's germline CDR1 is MGHRA and CDR2 YSYEKL. V lost 2 bases, J lost 10 bases, and 11 bases stayed unmatched. The DNA for the CDR3 is TGCGCCAGCAGCCAAATACAGGGGGCTGAGTTGGGAGCTTTCTTT. Amino acid sequence: CASSQIQGAELGAFF.